These 19 T cell receptor beta chains were all obtained from the same sample, sequenced in a study of control samples from healthy donors and cancer patients. Generated by immunoSEQ multiplex PCR, the TCRdb table keeps only in-frame clones and is missing some. Altogether around 250,000 clones are present, roughly 80% being singletons, with the ten largest covering 10% to 15%. Sequences were obtained from PBMCs. The receptors stem from a woman in her fifties or sixties with lung cancer.

This clone was counted a single time. The chain carries TRBV19 and TRBJ2-7; unclear D gene. The germline gives CDR1 LNHDA, CDR2 SQIVND (reference sequence). This CDR3 comprises 16 residues. V lost 4 bases to trimming and J lost 2 bases, with 18 bases between them. The CDR3 region is CASSTHTKRSPYEQYF. The CDR3 nucleotides are TGTGCCAGTAGTACTCATACTAAACGGTCGCCCTACGAGCAGTACTTC.

CDR3 loop: CASSRDDPANYRGYTF. The CDR3 DNA reads as TGTGCCAGCAGCCGGGATGATCCCGCGAACTACCGTGGCTACACCTTC. The gene calls are TRBV14 and TRBJ1-2, with D hard to call. CDR3 size: 16 residues. The germline V and J ends were trimmed by 4 bases and 7 bases, with 22 bases remaining between them. Germline CDR1 reads SGHDN; CDR2 reads FVKESK.

The chain links TRBV18 to TRBJ1-1; tentatively, D is TRBD1 (5 bases). With 5 bases removed from V and 1 base from J, the gap between germline ends came to 11 bases. Per germline, CDR1 KGHSH and CDR2 LQKENI. This CDR3 contains 14 residues. The CDR3 bases are TGTGCCAGCTCAGTACAGGAGACGAACACTGAAGCTTTCTTT. It codes for CASSVQETNTEAFF. Variable domain in full (rest from reference TRBV18 and TRBJ1-1): NAGVMQNPRHLVRRRGQEARLRCSPMKGHSHVYWYRQLPEEGLKFMVYLQKENIIDESGMPKERFSAEFPKEGPSILRIQQVVRGDSAAYFCASSVQETNTEAFFGQGTRLTVV.

The chain is built from TRBV5-6 and TRBJ2-7; 9 nucleotides agree with TRBD2. Germline V gene data show CDR1 as SGHDT and CDR2 as YYEEEE. V dropped 4 bases and J dropped 3; count of bases not matched to a gene: 5. The CDR3 is 14 amino acids. Written as DNA, the CDR3 is TGTGCCAGCAGCGTAACTAGCGGGTTCTACGAGCAGTACTTC. Amino acids: CASSVTSGFYEQYF.

The chain carries TRBV6-1 and TRBJ1-5; D unresolved. V lost 2 bases, J lost 6 bases, and 5 bases lay in between. This CDR3 is 12 amino acids long. CDR1 is MNHNS, CDR2 SASEGT, per germline. CDR3 nucleotides: TGTGCCAGCAGTGAACGTGCTCAGCCCCAGCATTTT. Its protein is CASSERAQPQHF.

This chain links TRBV6-5 with TRBJ1-6; D is perhaps TRBD1 (6 bases). Trimming cost V 8 bases and J 6 bases, with 11 bases left between them. Germline V gene sequence: CDR1 MNHEY, CDR2 SVGAGI. CDR3 size: 13 residues. DNA of the CDR3: TGTGCCAGCGGTCGGACAGTTAATTCACCCCTCCACTTT. Translating gives CASGRTVNSPLHF.

The V and J genes are TRBV2 and TRBJ2-2; TRBD1 matches 10 bases. The germline gives CDR1 SNHLY, CDR2 FYNNEI. The ends lost 6 bases at V and 7 bases at J; junction bases unmatched: 2. CDR3 length equals 13 residues. The CDR3 DNA follows: TGTGCCAGCAGGGGGACAGGGGTCGGGGAGCTGTTTTTT. Its translation: CASRGTGVGELFF. Drawing the rest from reference TRBV2 and TRBJ2-2, the complete variable domain is EPEVTQTPSHQVTQMGQEVILRCVPISNHLYFYWYRQILGQKVEFLVSFYNNEISEKSEIFDDQFSVERPDGSNFTLKIRSTKLEDSAMYFCASRGTGVGELFFGEGSRLTVL.

The V and J genes are TRBV2 and TRBJ1-1; D is undetermined. This CDR3 is 12 amino acids long. Trimming took off 6 bases at V and 5 bases at J, with 10 bases between the two ends. Germline V gene data show CDR1 as SNHLY and CDR2 as FYNNEI. The DNA for the CDR3 is TGTGCCAGCAGGTTTGACTCGACTGAAGCTTTCTTT. This gives the protein CASRFDSTEAFF.

This chain uses TRBV7-7 with TRBJ1-3, with TRBD1 identical over 7 bases. V lost 10 bases and J lost 2; bases outside the gene matches: 8. CDR3 length: 14 residues. Germline CDR1 and CDR2: SSHAT and FNYEAQ (reference sequence). DNA of the CDR3: TGTGCCACCCTCGACAGGGCTCCTGGAAACACCATATATTTT. This sequence encodes CATLDRAPGNTIYF.

This rearrangement joins TRBV2 to TRBJ1-5, with D perhaps matching TRBD1 (6 bases). V lost 4 bases and J lost 0, with 10 bases in between. The CDR3 has 15 residues. Germline assignment: CDR1 SNHLY and CDR2 FYNNEI. The CDR3 loop is CASSAGVFSNQPQHF. The CDR3 region has the DNA TGTGCCAGCAGTGCAGGGGTGTTTAGCAATCAGCCCCAGCATTTT.

This chain links TRBV11-2 with TRBJ2-1; the match to TRBD2 covers 7 bases. Germline assignment: CDR1 SGHAT and CDR2 FQNNGV. V shed 5 bases, J shed 7 bases, and the junction held 11 bases outside the gene matches. This CDR3 has 15 amino acids. The chain's CDR3 is CASSLLASSGNEQFF. DNA of the CDR3: TGTGCCAGCAGCCTACTAGCGAGCAGCGGGAATGAGCAGTTCTTC.

The chain links TRBV7-9 to TRBJ1-2; no firm D call. From germline, CDR1 is SEHNR and CDR2 FQNEAQ (reference sequence). Trimming cost V 4 bases and J 14 bases, with 20 bases left between them. The CDR3 sequence is 13 residues long. The CDR3 protein is CASSSGVKALPTF. As DNA, the CDR3 is TGTGCCAGCAGCTCGGGAGTGAAGGCGCTCCCTACCTTC.

This rearrangement joins TRBV19 to TRBJ1-2; the match to TRBD1 covers 10 bases. This CDR3 has 14 residues. Germline CDR1 and CDR2: LNHDA and SQIVND (reference sequence). Germline trimming cut 5 bases from V and 4 bases from J; bases unmatched to any gene: 4. CDR3 bases: TGTGCCAGTAGTGGGACAGGGGATCCCTATGGCTACACCTTC. Translating it yields CASSGTGDPYGYTF.

This chain links TRBV24-1 with TRBJ2-2; possibly TRBD1 or TRBD2 for D (5 bases each). Germline CDR1 KGHDR, CDR2 SFDVKD. V shed 8 bases and J shed 5 bases, with 14 bases lying between them. This CDR3 is 14 amino acids long. This CDR3 is CATTRGGGTGELFF. The CDR3 nucleotides are TGTGCCACCACGAGGGGCGGAGGAACCGGGGAGCTGTTTTTT.

The rearrangement links TRBV6-5 to TRBJ1-4; TRBD1 aligns across 8 bases. CDR3 length: 15 residues. Germline V lookup: CDR1 MNHEY, CDR2 SVGAGI. Losses at the gene ends were 5 bases for V and 5 bases for J; bases not matched to a gene: 7. The chain's CDR3 is CASSRPGTGNEKLFF. As DNA, the CDR3 is TGTGCCAGCAGTCGCCCCGGGACAGGAAATGAAAAACTGTTTTTT.

The rearrangement joins TRBV5-4 to TRBJ1-1, with D possibly matching TRBD1 (5 bases). V lost 4 bases, J lost 10 bases, and 14 bases lay in between. CDR3 length: 12 residues. Germline V gene lookup returns CDR1 SGHNT and CDR2 YYREEE (reference sequence). CDR3 residues: CASSRVQGLAFF. In nucleotides, the CDR3 is TGTGCCAGCAGCCGTGTTCAGGGTTTAGCTTTCTTT. Full variable domain (missing parts from reference TRBV5-4 and TRBJ1-1): ETGVTQSPTHLIKTRGQQVTLRCSSQSGHNTVSWYQQALGQGPQFIFQYYREEENGRGNFPPRFSGLQFPNYSSELNVNALELDDSALYLCASSRVQGLAFFGQGTRLTVV.

V gene TRBV11-3 combines with J gene TRBJ2-2; D may be TRBD1 (6 bases). CDR1 is SGHNT, CDR2 YENEEA, per germline. V lost 5 bases and J 1 base, leaving 11 bases between the germline ends. This CDR3 spans 15 amino acids. The CDR3 reads CASSRMGQNTGELFF. CDR3 nucleotide sequence: TGTGCCAGCAGCCGAATGGGACAGAACACCGGGGAGCTGTTTTTT.

The V and J genes are TRBV7-6 and TRBJ2-2, with D possibly matching TRBD1 (5 bases). Germline CDR1 reads SGHVS; CDR2 reads FNYEAQ. The CDR3 totals 14 residues. Trimming stripped 2 bases from V and 8 bases from J, with 12 bases between. DNA for the CDR3: TGTGCCAGCAGCTTAAAGGCAGGGCAAGGGGAGCTGTTTTTT. It encodes CASSLKAGQGELFF.

The V and J genes are TRBV6-5 and TRBJ1-2; D is perhaps TRBD1 (6 bases). This CDR3 spans 15 amino acids. Germline CDR1 MNHEY, CDR2 SVGAGI. V was pared by 6 bases and J by 3 bases, with 17 bases between. Here the CDR3 reads CASRETGQIYYGYTF. In DNA, the CDR3 is TGTGCCAGCAGGGAGACAGGACAAATTTACTATGGCTACACCTTC.